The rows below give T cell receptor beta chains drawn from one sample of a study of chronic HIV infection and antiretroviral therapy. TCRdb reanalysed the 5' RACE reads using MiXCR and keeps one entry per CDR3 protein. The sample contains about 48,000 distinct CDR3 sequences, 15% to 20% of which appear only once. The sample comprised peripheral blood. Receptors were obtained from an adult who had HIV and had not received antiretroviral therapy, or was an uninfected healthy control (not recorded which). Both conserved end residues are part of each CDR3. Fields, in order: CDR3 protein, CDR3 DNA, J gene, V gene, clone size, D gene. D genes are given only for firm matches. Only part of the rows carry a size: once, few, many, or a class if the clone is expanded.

CDR3: CAIGGGRAIDEQFF
DNA: TGTGCCATCGGGGGCGGGAGGGCCATCGATGAGCAGTTCTTC
J: TRBJ2-1
V: TRBV10-3
size: .
D: TRBD2

CDR3: CASSPGTGNYGYTF
DNA: TGTGCCAGCTCACCCGGGACAGGGAACTATGGCTACACCTTC
J: TRBJ1-2
V: TRBV18
size: few
D: TRBD1

CDR3: CASSVGYYEQYF
DNA: TGTGCCAGCAGTGTTGGGTACTACGAGCAGTACTTC
J: TRBJ2-7
V: TRBV25-1
size: few
D: .

CDR3: CASSLKGPNTNEQFF
DNA: TGTGCCAGCAGCTTAAAGGGTCCCAACACCAATGAGCAGTTCTTC
J: TRBJ2-1
V: TRBV11-1
size: few
D: .

CDR3: CASSQSPSGVRPQYF
DNA: TGCGCCAGCAGTCAATCCCCTAGCGGAGTCAGGCCGCAGTATTTT
J: TRBJ2-3
V: TRBV23-1
size: few
D: TRBD2

CDR3: CASRLAFSTDTQYF
DNA: TGTGCCAGCAGGCTAGCGTTTAGCACAGATACGCAGTATTTT
J: TRBJ2-3
V: TRBV27
size: .
D: .

CDR3: CASSRLSGSGSYNEQFF
DNA: TGTGCCAGCAGTAGGTTGAGCGGGAGCGGATCCTACAATGAGCAGTTCTTC
J: TRBJ2-1
V: TRBV28
size: few
D: TRBD2

CDR3: CASSIREGKSFSGANVLTF
DNA: TGTGCCAGCAGCATCCGCGAGGGGAAATCCTTCTCTGGGGCCAACGTCCTGACTTTC
J: TRBJ2-6
V: TRBV9
size: .
D: .

CDR3: CASSSPTGGYNDEQYF
DNA: TGTGCCAGTAGTTCTCCGACAGGGGGCTATAACGACGAGCAGTACTTC
J: TRBJ2-7
V: TRBV19
size: .
D: TRBD1

CDR3: CASSFGRVIHPSSALHF
DNA: TGTGCCAGCAGTTTTGGTAGGGTAATTCACCCCTCGTCGGCCCTCCACTTT
J: TRBJ1-6
V: TRBV28
size: .
D: .

CDR3: CSASPGLAGGPGEQYF
DNA: TGCAGTGCTTCACCGGGACTAGCGGGAGGGCCGGGGGAGCAGTACTTC
J: TRBJ2-7
V: TRBV20-1
size: .
D: TRBD2

CDR3: CASSPHPTDTQYF
DNA: TGTGCCAGCAGCCCTCACCCCACAGATACGCAGTATTTT
J: TRBJ2-3
V: TRBV5-6
size: .
D: .

CDR3: CASSLSGPSYNEQFF
DNA: TGTGCCAGCAGCTTAAGTGGACCCTCCTACAATGAGCAGTTCTTC
J: TRBJ2-1
V: TRBV11-1
size: .
D: .

CDR3: CATSDRTGGNDGYTF
DNA: TGTGCCACCAGTGACAGAACGGGGGGCAATGATGGCTACACCTTC
J: TRBJ1-2
V: TRBV24-1
size: .
D: .

CDR3: CASSQVGGADTQYF
DNA: TGCGCCAGCAGCCAAGTCGGGGGGGCAGATACGCAGTATTTT
J: TRBJ2-3
V: TRBV4-1
size: .
D: TRBD2

CDR3: CASSLVASGIDTGELFF
DNA: TGTGCCAGCAGTTTGGTCGCTAGCGGGATAGATACCGGGGAGCTGTTTTTT
J: TRBJ2-2
V: TRBV27
size: .
D: TRBD2

CDR3: CASSPGLDTQYF
DNA: TGTGCCAGCAGCCCTGGTTTAGATACGCAGTATTTT
J: TRBJ2-3
V: TRBV28
size: .
D: .

CDR3: CASSLASYSPLHF
DNA: TGCGCCAGCAGCTTGGCCTCCTATTCACCCCTCCACTTT
J: TRBJ1-6
V: TRBV5-1
size: few
D: .

CDR3: CASSPIGGLAGEDEQYF
DNA: TGCGCCAGCAGCCCGATAGGGGGACTAGCGGGAGAGGATGAGCAGTACTTC
J: TRBJ2-7
V: TRBV4-1
size: .
D: TRBD2

CDR3: CASSPEGVQETQYF
DNA: TGTGCCAGCTCCCCGGAGGGCGTACAAGAGACCCAGTACTTC
J: TRBJ2-5
V: TRBV12-3/TRBV12-4
size: .
D: .

CDR3: CASSYSSWAVRSNQPQHF
DNA: TGTGCCAGCAGTTACTCGAGCTGGGCAGTTCGAAGCAATCAGCCCCAGCATTTT
J: TRBJ1-5
V: TRBV6-6
size: few
D: .

CDR3: CAISEPTGVGETQYF
DNA: TGTGCCATCAGTGAGCCCACGGGTGTGGGTGAGACCCAGTACTTC
J: TRBJ2-5
V: TRBV10-3
size: many
D: .